These 23 T cell receptor beta chains originate from one sample sequenced in a study. Tregs were sorted as CD4+CD25+CD127-/low cells. MiXCR was run by TCRdb on the 5' RACE reads, yielding one entry per CDR3 protein. The sample contains about 59,000 distinct CDR3 sequences, around 20% of which appear only once. Sequencing was performed on tumor-infiltrating Tregs sorted from the breast tumor. The receptors here all came from a female donor with breast cancer.

The V call is TRBV28, the J call TRBJ2-3, with 9 bases lining up with TRBD2. The CDR3 length is 15 residues. CDR1 and CDR2 (germline): MDHEN, SYDVKM. The J segment lost 0 bases and the V segment lost 6 bases, leaving 4 bases of the junction unmatched. CDR3: CASSITSGSTDTQYF. CDR3 nucleotides: TGTGCCAGCAGCATCACTAGCGGGAGCACAGATACGCAGTATTTT.

V and J are TRBV7-9 and TRBJ1-6, with TRBD1 as a possible D gene (6 bases). The CDR3 length is 13 residues. Germline loops: CDR1 SEHNR, CDR2 FQNEAQ (reference sequence). Between the trimmed V and J ends, which lost 5 bases and 10 bases, there was a span of 12 bases. The CDR3 reads CASSGGLESPLHF. DNA for the CDR3: TGTGCCAGCAGCGGGGGCCTGGAGTCACCCCTCCACTTT. Full variable domain (remainder filled in from reference TRBV7-9 and TRBJ1-6): DTGVSQNPRHKITKRGQNVTFRCDPISEHNRLYWYRQTLGQGPEFLTYFQNEAQLEKSRLLSDRFSAERPKGSFSTLEIQRTEQGDSAMYLCASSGGLESPLHFGNGTRLTVT.

This clonotype was observed many times. The chain joins TRBV6-5 to TRBJ1-2, with D possibly TRBD1 on 5 matching bases. V lost 7 bases to trimming and J lost 0 bases, with 18 bases between them. Germline CDR1 and CDR2: MNHEY and SVGAGI. The CDR3 consists of 16 residues. The CDR3 bases are TGTGCCAGCACGAAAGTGCAGGGCTATTCTAACTATGGCTACACCTTC. Translated: CASTKVQGYSNYGYTF.

In its sample, this clonotype was seen many times. CDR3 DNA: TGCAGTGCTAGAGAACTAGCGGGAGGAGAAAAAGATACGCAGTATTTT. Encoded protein: CSARELAGGEKDTQYF. The V and J genes are TRBV20-1 and TRBJ2-3; 12 positions agree with TRBD2. The CDR3 contains 16 residues. Germline CDR1 is DFQATT and CDR2 is SNEGSKA (reference sequence). The trim removed 0 bases at V and 5 bases at J, leaving 6 bases unmatched.

This clonotype was recorded many times. The chain carries TRBV6-1 and TRBJ1-1; D might be TRBD1 (5 bases). This CDR3 has 17 residues. Trimming removed 2 bases at V and 3 bases at J, with 19 bases between. In germline, CDR1 is MNHNS, CDR2 SASEGT. CDR3 DNA sequence: TGTGCCAGCAGTGAAACGAGAGGGTCAGTGGGGGACACTGAAGCTTTCTTT. It yields the protein CASSETRGSVGDTEAFF.

CDR3 amino acids: CASSRTGTSGQGDTQYF. CDR3 DNA: TGCGCCAGCAGCCGAACCGGGACTAGCGGACAGGGGGATACGCAGTATTTT. The rearrangement links TRBV5-1 to TRBJ2-3; 11 bases align to TRBD2. The CDR3 contains 17 residues. V dropped 4 bases and J dropped 6; count of bases not matched to a gene: 13. CDR1 is SGHRS, CDR2 YFSETQ, per germline.

In its sample, this clonotype was seen a few times. The chain employs TRBV12-3 or TRBV12-4 and TRBJ2-1; D ambiguous. V lost 7 bases, J lost 5 bases, and 12 bases lay in between. The CDR3 totals 13 residues. The CDR3 DNA is TGTGCCAGCAACAGAAATACAAACAATGAGCAGTTCTTC. Its protein product is CASNRNTNNEQFF.

The rearrangement uses TRBV7-2 and TRBJ2-3; D perhaps matches TRBD2 (5 bases). CDR3 length: 15 amino acids. Deletions cut 4 bases from V and 0 bases from J, with 11 bases between. The V gene's germline CDR1 is SGHTA and CDR2 FQGNSA. The CDR3 DNA sequence: TGTGCCAGCAGCTCCGGACGGACTAGCACAGATACGCAGTATTTT. Translating it yields CASSSGRTSTDTQYF.

Many counts were recorded for this clonotype. The chain combines TRBV7-3 with TRBJ2-6, with a weak D call TRBD1 (6 bases). The germline V and J ends were trimmed by 5 bases and 2 bases, with 13 bases remaining between them. The CDR3 extends over 16 amino acids. Per germline, CDR1 SGHTA and CDR2 FQGTGA. CDR3 coding DNA: TGTGCCAGCAGCCCCGAGGCAGGGGCTGGGGCCAACGTCCTGACTTTC. Residues: CASSPEAGAGANVLTF.

This sequence joins TRBV24-1 and TRBJ2-1; 9 bases align to TRBD2. The CDR3 totals 16 residues. The V gene's germline CDR1 is KGHDR and CDR2 SFDVKD. J lost 4 bases, V lost 5 bases, and 8 bases had no gene match. The CDR3 sequence: CATSGLSGGGYNEQFF. DNA for the CDR3: TGTGCCACCAGTGGGCTTAGCGGGGGAGGTTACAATGAGCAGTTCTTC.

This clonotype was seen many times. This sequence joins TRBV29-1 and TRBJ2-7; 7 bases fit TRBD1. The CDR3 is 13 residues long. The trim removed 4 bases at V and 6 bases at J, leaving 9 bases unmatched. Germline values: CDR1 SQVTM, CDR2 ANQGSEA. The CDR3 coding sequence is TGCAGCGTTGGCACCCGAAGGGACAGCGAGCAGTACTTC. Translated: CSVGTRRDSEQYF.

The rearrangement links TRBV2 to TRBJ2-7, with D unresolved. CDR1 is SNHLY and CDR2 is FYNNEI in the germline V gene. This CDR3 has 14 residues. The V end lost 5 bases, the J end lost 6 bases, and 17 bases lay between the germline ends. The CDR3 spells CASSSPRPSREQYF. The DNA of the CDR3 is TGTGCCAGCAGTTCCCCCAGGCCCTCCCGCGAGCAGTACTTC.

This clonotype was observed a handful of times. The genes are TRBV7-2 and TRBJ2-7; D may be TRBD1 (5 bases). Trimming pared 6 bases from V and 4 bases from J, leaving 13 bases between. The CDR3 length is 13 residues. CDR1 and CDR2 (germline): SGHTA, FQGNSA. For the CDR3, the DNA is TGTGCCAGCAGTCGACAGACTGAGTACGAGCAGTACTTC. This codes for CASSRQTEYEQYF.

This rearrangement joins TRBV7-2 to TRBJ1-6; 9 nucleotides align to TRBD1. This CDR3 is 16 amino acids long. Germline V gene data show CDR1 as SGHTA and CDR2 as FQGNSA. Trimming removed 6 bases from V and 10 bases from J; junction bases left unmatched: 13. CDR3 nucleotide sequence: TGTGCCAGCAGTTTTGGGACCGGGACAGGGCGGTCACCCCTCCACTTT. It yields the protein CASSFGTGTGRSPLHF.

This clonotype was detected ten times or more. The rearrangement joins TRBV20-1 to TRBJ2-3; 9 nucleotides agree with TRBD2. The CDR3 consists of 16 residues. The germline V gene encodes CDR1 DFQATT and CDR2 SNEGSKA (reference sequence). V was pared by 6 bases and J by 5 bases, with 15 bases of the junction left unmatched. CDR3 region: CSAQQQGGRAKDTQYF. The CDR3 DNA reads TGCAGTGCGCAACAGCAAGGCGGGAGGGCTAAAGATACGCAGTATTTT.

This clonotype was found a few times. The CDR3 nucleotides are TGCGCCAGCAGCTTGGCACTAGCGGGGGTCAATGAGCAGTTCTTC. Residues: CASSLALAGVNEQFF. This rearrangement joins TRBV5-1 to TRBJ2-1, with TRBD2 matching over 11 bases. V lost 0 bases to trimming and J lost 6 bases; unmatched junction nucleotides: 2. Germline assignment: CDR1 SGHRS and CDR2 YFSETQ. CDR3 length: 15 residues. The whole variable domain, remainder taken from reference TRBV5-1 and TRBJ2-1, is KAGVTQTPRYLIKTRGQQVTLSCSPISGHRSVSWYQQTPGQGLQFLFEYFSETQRNKGNFPGRFSGRQFSNSRSEMNVSTLELGDSALYLCASSLALAGVNEQFFGPGTRLTVL.

This chain uses TRBV5-1 with TRBJ2-2; D is perhaps TRBD1 (6 bases). Germline values: CDR1 SGHRS, CDR2 YFSETQ. Trimming removed 3 bases at V and 2 bases at J, with 11 bases between. This CDR3 region has 15 residues. The CDR3 nucleotides are TGCGCCAGCAGCTCAGGACAGAGCAACACCGGGGAGCTGTTTTTT. This translates into CASSSGQSNTGELFF.

This clonotype was seen more than once but under ten times. This chain joins TRBV15 and TRBJ2-7; D might be TRBD1 (6 bases). V was trimmed by 0 bases and J by 7 bases, leaving 10 bases between them. This CDR3 region has 13 residues. Per the germline V gene, CDR1 is LNHNV and CDR2 is YYDKDF (reference sequence). CDR3 sequence reads: CATSRDRQAEQYF. In DNA, the CDR3 is TGTGCCACCAGCAGAGATCGACAGGCGGAGCAGTACTTC.

The CDR3 spells CASSLVGGHQETQYF. CDR3 nucleotide sequence: TGCGCCAGCAGCTTGGTCGGGGGACACCAAGAGACCCAGTACTTC. The chain carries TRBV5-1 and TRBJ2-5, with D possibly matching TRBD2 (6 bases). V was trimmed by 0 bases and J by 0 bases, leaving 9 bases between them. The germline V gene has CDR1 SGHRS and CDR2 YFSETQ. This CDR3 region has 15 residues.

This clonotype has just a few counts. This sequence joins TRBV12-3 or TRBV12-4 and TRBJ2-3; D not resolved. V dropped 3 bases and J dropped 4 bases, with 8 bases sitting between them. This CDR3 region has 13 residues. For the CDR3, the DNA is TGTGCCAGCAGTTTCTCCGTGGCAGATACGCAGTATTTT. Translating it yields CASSFSVADTQYF.

This clonotype has ten or more counts. The gene calls are TRBV12-3 or TRBV12-4 and TRBJ1-1, with a weak D call TRBD1 (5 bases). The CDR3 has 12 amino acids. V was clipped by 1 base and J by 6 bases, with 6 bases between them. The CDR3 loop reads CASSLEGAEAFF. The CDR3 bases are TGTGCCAGCAGTTTAGAAGGGGCTGAAGCTTTCTTT.

This clonotype was detected a few times. The rearrangement uses TRBV5-1 and TRBJ2-1, with 9 bases matching TRBD1. The germline gives CDR1 SGHRS, CDR2 YFSETQ. This CDR3 has 14 residues. With V trimmed by 4 bases and J by 5 bases, 4 bases remained unmatched. In DNA, the CDR3 is TGCGCCAGCAGCCCCGGGACAGGGAACAATGAGCAGTTCTTC. This codes for CASSPGTGNNEQFF.

This clonotype has just a few counts. V is TRBV11-2 and J is TRBJ2-1; TRBD2 agrees at 14 bases. This CDR3 is 15 amino acids long. Germline CDR1 is SGHAT and CDR2 is FQNNGV. V trimming: 5 bases; J trimming: 6 bases; junction bases outside the gene matches: 3. The CDR3 DNA reads as TGTGCCAGCAGCACGACTAGCGGGAGGGGCAATGAGCAGTTCTTC. As protein: CASSTTSGRGNEQFF.